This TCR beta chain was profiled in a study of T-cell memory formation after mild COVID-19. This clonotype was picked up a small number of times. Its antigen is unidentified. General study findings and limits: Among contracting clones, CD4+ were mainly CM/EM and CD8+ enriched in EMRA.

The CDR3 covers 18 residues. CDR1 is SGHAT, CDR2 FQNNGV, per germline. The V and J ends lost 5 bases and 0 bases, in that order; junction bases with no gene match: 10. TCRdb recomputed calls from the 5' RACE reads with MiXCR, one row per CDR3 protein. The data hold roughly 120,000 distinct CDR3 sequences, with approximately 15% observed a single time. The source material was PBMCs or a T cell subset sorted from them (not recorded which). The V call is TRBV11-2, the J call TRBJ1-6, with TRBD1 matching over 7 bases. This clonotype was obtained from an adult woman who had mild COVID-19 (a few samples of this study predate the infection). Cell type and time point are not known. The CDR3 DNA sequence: TGTGCCAGCAGCACGAACAGGGGCCCGCTCTCCTATAATTCACCCCTCCACTTT. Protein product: CASSTNRGPLSYNSPLHF. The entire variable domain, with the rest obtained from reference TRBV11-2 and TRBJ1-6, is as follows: EAGVAQSPRYKIIEKRQSVAFWCNPISGHATLYWYQQILGQGPKLLIQFQNNGVVDDSQLPKDRFSAERLKGVDSTLKIQPAKLEDSAVYLCASSTNRGPLSYNSPLHFGNGTRLTVT.